The clone carrying this T cell receptor (beta chain) has a handful of counts. TCRdb reprocessed the 5' RACE reads with MiXCR, giving one entry per CDR3 protein. The sample shows fewer than 500,000 distinct CDR3 sequences, around a quarter of them seen only once. This entry is derived from a study of T-cell memory formation after mild COVID-19. This CDR3 comprises 12 residues. V was cut by 7 bases and J by 5 bases, with 8 bases left in between. Germline lookup yields CDR1 MNHEY and CDR2 SVGAGI. The genes are TRBV6-5 and TRBJ2-2; D uncertain. This sequence originates from an adult woman who had mild COVID-19 (a few samples of this study predate the infection). Cell type and time point are not known. Sequenced material: PBMCs or a T cell subset sorted from them (not recorded which). The DNA for the CDR3 is TGTGCCAGCACCAAGGGTACCGGGGAGCTGTTTTTT. Amino acid sequence: CASTKGTGELFF.